The source of this TCR beta chain is a study of OX40 agonist ivuxolimab in advanced cancers. The CDR3 runs to 15 residues. The germline V gene encodes CDR1 SGHAT and CDR2 FQNNGV. Between the trimmed V and J ends, which lost 4 bases and 7 bases, there was a span of 14 bases. This table comes from immunoSEQ multiplex PCR, and its TCRdb copy is limited to in-frame clones, with some not included. The data show approximately 100,000 clones, around 90% seen once. This material consisted of CD4+ or CD8+ T cells sorted from blood, taken in a trial of the OX40 agonist ivuxolimab. The clonotype originates from an adult with an advanced solid tumor such as melanoma, head and neck, liver or kidney cancer. V is TRBV11-2 and J is TRBJ1-6; D is uncertain. For the CDR3, the DNA is TGTGCCAGCAGCTCATTGAAACGGCAAAATTCACCCCTCCACTTT. Its protein is CASSSLKRQNSPLHF. The full variable domain, its missing parts supplied by reference TRBV11-2 and TRBJ1-6, is EAGVAQSPRYKIIEKRQSVAFWCNPISGHATLYWYQQILGQGPKLLIQFQNNGVVDDSQLPKDRFSAERLKGVDSTLKIQPAKLEDSAVYLCASSSLKRQNSPLHFGNGTRLTVT.